The 23 T cell receptor beta chains below come from one sample, sequenced in a study of shared clonotypes between healthy human individuals. Generated by immunoSEQ multiplex PCR, the TCRdb table keeps only in-frame clones and is missing some. This table has about 2.4 million clones, roughly 93% appearing once. The specimen sequenced was naive CD4+ T cells from PBMCs. Subset: CD45RA+ positively selected. The receptors come from a young man in good health. Some clones in this sample may be carry-over from other donors' samples.

This sequence joins TRBV2 and TRBJ2-1; possibly TRBD1 for D (5 bases). V was cut by 4 bases and J by 7 bases, with 14 bases left in between. This CDR3 is built from 14 residues. The V gene's germline CDR1 is SNHLY and CDR2 FYNNEI. In DNA form, the CDR3 reads TGTGCCAGCAGTGGCCTGTCCTCAGGGAATGAGCAGTTCTTC. Its translation is CASSGLSSGNEQFF.

This chain uses TRBV30 with TRBJ2-7; 8 nucleotides line up with TRBD1. Germline V gives CDR1 GTSNPN, CDR2 SVGIG (reference sequence). The CDR3 loop spans 15 amino acids. The V gene end was trimmed by 4 bases and the J gene end by 4 bases; junction bases not matched to a gene: 12. The CDR3 protein is CAWTTPRTGLYEQYF. The CDR3 nucleotides read TGTGCCTGGACTACTCCCCGGACAGGGCTTTACGAGCAGTACTTC. Using reference TRBV30 and TRBJ2-7 for the parts outside the CDR3, the full variable domain is SQTIHQWPATLVQPVGSPLSLECTVEGTSNPNLYWYRQAAGRGLQLLFYSVGIGQISSEVPQNLSASRPQDRQFILSSKKLLLSDSGFYLCAWTTPRTGLYEQYFGPGTRLTVT.

The CDR3 here is CASSLPRVASTANTGELFF. CDR3 nucleotides: TGTGCCAGCAGCTTACCACGGGTAGCCTCGACAGCGAACACCGGGGAGCTGTTTTTT. This chain links TRBV7-2 with TRBJ2-2; possible D gene TRBD1, 5 bases. The germline V gene has CDR1 SGHTA and CDR2 FQGNSA. Trimming shortened V by 2 bases and J by 0 bases, and 19 bases separated the two germline ends. The CDR3 covers 19 residues.

In its sample, this clone was seen once. The chain employs TRBV5-1 and TRBJ2-4, with D perhaps TRBD1 (7 bases). The germline gives CDR1 SGHRS, CDR2 YFSETQ. CDR3 length: 14 residues. Trimming stripped 6 bases from V and 6 bases from J, with 16 bases between. The DNA for the CDR3 is TGCGCCAGCACCCGCGGCCAGGGGGGAAACATTCAGTACTTC. Protein: CASTRGQGGNIQYF.

J is TRBJ2-7 and V is TRBV4-2; D is ambiguous. The CDR3 has 13 amino acids. The germline gives CDR1 LGHNA, CDR2 YNFKEQ. The V gene lost 4 bases and the J gene lost 1 base, with 8 bases spanning the gap. The CDR3 sequence: CASSLRLSYEQYF. The DNA of the CDR3 is TGTGCCAGCAGCCTTAGGCTATCCTACGAGCAGTACTTC.

The J gene is TRBJ2-1, the V gene TRBV11-1; TRBD1 might be the D (5 bases). Germline CDR1 and CDR2: SGHAT and FQDESV (reference sequence). The CDR3 has 13 amino acids. V lost 5 bases to trimming and J lost 3 bases, with 8 bases between them. The CDR3 nucleotides are TGTGCCAGCAGCCCAGGGATCTACAATGAGCAGTTCTTC. Translation gives CASSPGIYNEQFF.

Notes on this clone: Distinct nucleotide sequences in the sample also encode this CDR3. V is TRBV29-1 and J is TRBJ1-1, with a possible D match to TRBD1 (5 bases). CDR1 is SQVTM, CDR2 ANQGSEA, per germline. V was trimmed by 7 bases and J by 1 base, leaving 13 bases between them. The CDR3 has 13 amino acids. CDR3 DNA: TGCAGCGGCCTCCTCGGACAGAACACTGAAGCTTTCTTT. Its translation is CSGLLGQNTEAFF.

The genes are TRBV27 and TRBJ2-3; the D gene is possibly TRBD2 (5 bases). Germline CDR1 reads MNHEY; CDR2 reads SMNVEV (reference sequence). This CDR3 contains 15 residues. Trimming pared 3 bases from V and 5 bases from J, leaving 15 bases between. This CDR3 reads CASSLEGSDGDTQYF. The CDR3, as DNA: TGTGCCAGCAGTTTGGAAGGGAGTGACGGAGATACGCAGTATTTT.

About this clone itself: This may be a read error, as it is one base from a much larger clone. V gene TRBV7-2 combines with J gene TRBJ1-1, with no clear D. V lost 4 bases and J lost 1, with 1 base in between. Germline CDR1 SGHTA, CDR2 FQGNSA. The CDR3 runs 11 residues. CDR3 sequence: CASSWNTEAFF. In DNA, the CDR3 is TGTGCCAGCAGCTGGAACACTGAAGCTTTCTTT.

The rearrangement links TRBV6-1 to TRBJ2-3; tentatively, D is TRBD2 (6 bases). CDR3 length: 14 amino acids. Trimming left V 7 bases short and J 1 base short, with 12 bases between. Germline CDR1 is MNHNS and CDR2 is SASEGT. The CDR3 loop reads CASTYGSGTDTQYF. The CDR3 DNA reads as TGTGCCAGCACGTACGGGAGCGGCACAGATACGCAGTATTTT.

This chain connects TRBV27 to TRBJ1-6; TRBD1 is a possible D gene (5 bases). The germline V gene has CDR1 MNHEY and CDR2 SMNVEV (reference sequence). The CDR3 covers 14 residues. Trimming pared 5 bases from V and 7 bases from J, leaving 12 bases between. CDR3 residues: CASSPRDGNSPLHF. The CDR3 coding sequence is TGTGCCAGCAGTCCACGGGACGGCAATTCACCCCTCCACTTT.

There are a few counts of this clone. The V call is TRBV15, the J call TRBJ1-5, with a possible D match to TRBD1 (5 bases). The V and J ends lost 4 bases and 3 bases respectively, with 13 bases between them. The CDR3 covers 15 residues. Germline-derived CDR1 and CDR2 are LNHNV and YYDKDF (reference sequence). This CDR3 is CATSISRAHNQPQHF. CDR3 nucleotide sequence: TGTGCCACCAGCATCAGCAGGGCACACAATCAGCCCCAGCATTTT.

This rearrangement joins TRBV6-6 to TRBJ2-7; 10 bases match TRBD1. The CDR3 is 12 residues long. The V gene end was trimmed by 9 bases and the J gene end by 2 bases; junction bases not matched to a gene: 1. Per germline, CDR1 MNHNY and CDR2 SVGAGI (reference sequence). For the CDR3, the DNA is TGTGCCAGTGGGACAGGGGCCTACGAGCAGTACTTC. Translation gives CASGTGAYEQYF.

This sequence joins TRBV6-1 and TRBJ2-5; tentative D call: TRBD1 (6 bases). The ends were cut back, 8 bases at V and 2 bases at J, with 9 bases in the middle. From germline, CDR1 is MNHNS and CDR2 SASEGT. This CDR3 is 12 amino acids long. The CDR3 loop is CASGTPQETQYF. The CDR3 bases are TGTGCCAGCGGGACACCACAAGAGACCCAGTACTTC.

The rearrangement links TRBV7-2 to TRBJ1-5; D is perhaps TRBD1 (5 bases). Germline V CDR1 and CDR2: SGHTA, FQGNSA. The CDR3 loop spans 15 amino acids. The V gene lost 3 bases and the J gene lost 7 bases, with 16 bases spanning the gap. CDR3 DNA: TGTGCCAGCAGCTTCGAAGCAGGGCGGGCGCAGCCCCAGCATTTT. Translated, it gives CASSFEAGRAQPQHF. Complete variable domain (other parts from reference TRBV7-2 and TRBJ1-5): GAGVSQSPSNKVTEKGKDVELRCDPISGHTALYWYRQSLGQGLEFLIYFQGNSAPDKSGLPSDRFSAERTGGSVSTLTIQRTQQEDSAVYLCASSFEAGRAQPQHFGDGTRLSIL.

The gene calls are TRBV5-4 and TRBJ2-5; 9 bases line up with TRBD1. The CDR3 covers 12 residues. In germline, CDR1 is SGHNT, CDR2 YYREEE (reference sequence). Trimming at V came to 7 bases and at J to 2 bases, leaving 0 bases not matched to a gene. The CDR3 loop reads CASGQGQETQYF. CDR3 DNA sequence: TGTGCCAGCGGACAGGGGCAAGAGACCCAGTACTTC.

In this sample, this clone turned up once. The J gene is TRBJ1-5, the V gene TRBV28; the match to TRBD1 covers 11 bases. Trimming at V came to 4 bases and at J to 5 bases, leaving 7 bases not matched to a gene. CDR3 size: 16 residues. From germline, CDR1 is MDHEN and CDR2 SYDVKM. CDR3 residues: CASSSKDRGRHQPQHF. CDR3 coding DNA: TGTGCCAGCAGTTCAAAGGACAGGGGGCGGCATCAGCCCCAGCATTTT.

The chain couples TRBV18 to TRBJ2-6, with TRBD2 matching 10 bases. Trimming cost V 3 bases and J 3 bases; bases outside gene matches: 8. This CDR3 has 18 residues. Per germline, CDR1 KGHSH and CDR2 LQKENI. The chain's CDR3 is CASSPWWLAGDGANVLTF. The CDR3 DNA sequence: TGTGCCAGCTCACCCTGGTGGCTAGCGGGAGATGGGGCCAACGTCCTGACTTTC.

The chain employs TRBV5-1 and TRBJ1-1, with D possibly TRBD1 on 6 matching bases. The CDR3 extends over 15 amino acids. V lost 3 bases and J lost 5, with 17 bases in between. CDR1 is SGHRS, CDR2 YFSETQ, per germline. DNA of the CDR3: TGCGCCAGCAGCTACGATCCGGGACAAGTAACTGAAGCTTTCTTT. Its translation: CASSYDPGQVTEAFF.

The chain is built from TRBV5-6 and TRBJ2-1, with D perhaps TRBD1 (5 bases). V lost 1 base, J lost 10 bases, and 12 bases lay in between. The germline gives CDR1 SGHDT, CDR2 YYEEEE. The CDR3 loop spans 13 amino acids. The CDR3: CASSLQGSPEQFF. The CDR3 DNA sequence: TGTGCCAGCAGCTTGCAGGGCTCCCCAGAGCAGTTCTTC.

This clone was seen a single time. This chain connects TRBV5-1 to TRBJ2-7; weak D call: TRBD2 (5 bases). V was shortened by 4 bases and J by 1 base, with 12 bases between the two germline ends. In germline, CDR1 is SGHRS, CDR2 YFSETQ. The CDR3 covers 14 residues. CDR3 nucleotide sequence: TGCGCCAGCAGCCCCCTGCGGGCTTCCTACGAGCAGTACTTC. Protein: CASSPLRASYEQYF.

This clone has a single count. This chain links TRBV7-3 with TRBJ2-7; 8 positions match TRBD1. This CDR3 has 14 amino acids. The V gene end was trimmed by 4 bases and the J gene end by 3 bases; junction bases not matched to a gene: 5. Germline assignment: CDR1 SGHTA and CDR2 FQGTGA. The CDR3: CASSSTGDHYEQYF. The DNA of the CDR3 is TGTGCCAGCAGCTCGACAGGGGACCACTACGAGCAGTACTTC. Together with reference TRBV7-3 and TRBJ2-7, the CDR3 gives the full variable domain: GAGVSQTPSNKVTEKGKYVELRCDPISGHTALYWYRQSLGQGPEFLIYFQGTGAADDSGLPNDRFFAVRPEGSVSTLKIQRTERGDSAVYLCASSSTGDHYEQYFGPGTRLTVT.

This CDR3 reads CASSLTPSPGANVLTF. CDR3 bases: TGCGCCAGCAGCTTGACCCCATCACCTGGGGCCAACGTCCTGACTTTC. V gene TRBV5-1 combines with J gene TRBJ2-6, with D hard to call. V dropped 1 base and J dropped 2 bases, with 10 bases sitting between them. This CDR3 has 16 amino acids. Germline CDR1 and CDR2: SGHRS and YFSETQ.